This passage covers 18 T cell receptor beta chains from one sample sequenced in a study of beta chain features in type 1 diabetes (dated by TCRdb to 2017 to 2018). Broader findings and caveats from the paper: In all four CD4+ subsets, TCRB CDR3 length was moderately but significantly shorter in type 1 diabetes patients.

The protocol used for the library was the immunoSEQ multiplex PCR assay. All of the isolated RNA was reverse transcribed with the High Capacity cDNA Reverse Transcription Kit, so expressed TCRB transcripts were sequenced. TCRdb limited this immuneACCESS table to in-frame rearrangements with V and J called. A share of clones is missing; checked studies link under half to unresolved V genes, and the rest is unexplained. The sample yields roughly 730,000 clones; around 15% were counted once. 0.022% of the sample lies in the top ten. Antigens for these TCRs are unknown. Sequenced sample: naive CD4+ T cells from blood. The label giving this sample's cell subset or site can be read as: true naive CD4+ T cells. The receptors derive from a young man with type 1 diabetes.

This clone was observed a few times. The V call is TRBV6-5, the J call TRBJ2-3; weak D call: TRBD2 (6 bases). V lost 2 bases and J 9 bases, leaving 12 bases between the germline ends. This CDR3 contains 13 residues. Germline CDR1 is MNHEY and CDR2 is SVGAGI. The CDR3 bases are TGTGCCAGCAGTTACGGGGACGGGGGAACGCAGTATTTT. The encoded protein is CASSYGDGGTQYF.

This clone was counted between two and nine times. The chain joins TRBV9 to TRBJ2-4; a weak D match, TRBD1 (6 bases). Per the germline V gene, CDR1 is SGDLS and CDR2 is YYNGEE. The ends were cut back, 0 bases at V and 2 bases at J, with 12 bases in the middle. The CDR3 runs to 16 residues. CDR3 bases: TGTGCCAGCAGCGTAGTTGACAGGCCGTCCAAAAACATTCAGTACTTC. Amino acids: CASSVVDRPSKNIQYF.

J is TRBJ2-2 and V is TRBV10-3; D may match TRBD1 or TRBD2 (5 bases each). Trimming removed 7 bases at V and 3 bases at J, with 12 bases between. This CDR3 spans 14 amino acids. Per the germline V gene, CDR1 is ENHRY and CDR2 is SYGVKD. The CDR3 spells CAIKEGRDTGELFF. CDR3 coding DNA: TGTGCCATCAAAGAGGGGCGGGACACCGGGGAGCTGTTTTTT.

In this sample, this clone turned up a few times. The chain couples TRBV5-1 to TRBJ2-7; the D is unclear. Trimming shortened V by 4 bases and J by 5 bases, and 10 bases separated the two germline ends. Germline-derived CDR1 and CDR2 are SGHRS and YFSETQ. This CDR3 region has 12 residues. The CDR3 sequence: CASSPDGDEQYF. In DNA, the CDR3 is TGCGCCAGCAGCCCGGACGGCGACGAGCAGTACTTC. The entire variable domain, with the rest obtained from reference TRBV5-1 and TRBJ2-7, is as follows: KAGVTQTPRYLIKTRGQQVTLSCSPISGHRSVSWYQQTPGQGLQFLFEYFSETQRNKGNFPGRFSGRQFSNSRSEMNVSTLELGDSALYLCASSPDGDEQYFGPGTRLTVT.

This chain uses TRBV29-1 with TRBJ2-1, with D tentatively TRBD2 (7 bases). From germline, CDR1 is SQVTM and CDR2 ANQGSEA. The CDR3 contains 13 residues. Trimming removed 8 bases at V and 6 bases at J, with 17 bases between. In DNA, the CDR3 is TGCAGCCTCCGGGATGGGGGGGCCAATGAGCAGTTCTTC. Its protein is CSLRDGGANEQFF.

This clone was detected a few times. J is TRBJ1-4 and V is TRBV29-1; possible D gene TRBD1, 5 bases. In germline, CDR1 is SQVTM, CDR2 ANQGSEA. The CDR3 spans 14 residues. The germline V and J ends were trimmed by 0 bases and 8 bases, with 13 bases remaining between them. The CDR3 DNA is TGCAGCGTTGAAGATCGGGGCAGATCAGAAAAACTGTTTTTT. It encodes CSVEDRGRSEKLFF.

This clone was observed a handful of times. This chain joins TRBV15 and TRBJ2-7; maybe TRBD1 (6 bases). The CDR3 spans 15 residues. V dropped 3 bases and J dropped 2 bases, with 14 bases sitting between them. In germline, CDR1 is LNHNV, CDR2 YYDKDF (reference sequence). The CDR3 sequence is CATSRKRRDTYEQYF. The CDR3 bases are TGTGCCACCAGCAGGAAACGCCGGGACACCTACGAGCAGTACTTC.

The V gene is TRBV6-1, the J gene TRBJ2-1; tentatively, D is TRBD2 (6 bases). The germline gives CDR1 MNHNS, CDR2 SASEGT. The CDR3 runs to 14 residues. V shed 10 bases and J shed 3 bases, with 16 bases lying between them. The CDR3 DNA reads TGTGCCACAGGGACTCACTACTTCTACAATGAGCAGTTCTTC. Its translation is CATGTHYFYNEQFF.

The V call is TRBV19, the J call TRBJ2-2, with D unresolved. Germline V lookup: CDR1 LNHDA, CDR2 SQIVND (reference sequence). This CDR3 region has 12 residues. V was pared by 4 bases and J by 8 bases, with 8 bases between. The CDR3 region is CASSRVAGELFF. The CDR3 bases are TGTGCCAGTAGTAGGGTAGCAGGGGAGCTGTTTTTT.

This sequence joins TRBV25-1 and TRBJ1-1; D unresolved. V was trimmed by 5 bases and J by 5 bases, leaving 12 bases between them. The germline V gene has CDR1 MGHDK and CDR2 SYGVNS. The CDR3 runs to 13 residues. This chain's CDR3 is CASSIGLTTEAFF. Here the CDR3 DNA reads TGTGCCAGCAGTATAGGATTAACAACTGAAGCTTTCTTT.

V usage is TRBV30 and J usage is TRBJ1-2; unclear D gene. Trimming took 2 bases from V and 8 from J, leaving 12 bases between them. In germline, CDR1 is GTSNPN, CDR2 SVGIG (reference sequence). CDR3 length: 12 amino acids. The CDR3 nucleotides are TGTGCCTGGAGTCACCCTCCGGGAGGCTACACCTTC. It is translated as CAWSHPPGGYTF.

The chain carries TRBV12-5 and TRBJ2-3, with D perhaps TRBD1 or TRBD2 (5 bases each). CDR1 and CDR2 from the germline V gene are LGHNT and FRNRAP. The CDR3 is made up of 13 amino acids. V shed 4 bases and J shed 5 bases, with 10 bases lying between them. The CDR3 loop is CASGSGTRDTQYF. The CDR3, as DNA: TGTGCTAGTGGTTCGGGGACCCGAGATACGCAGTATTTT.

This clone was seen a few times. This chain joins TRBV30 and TRBJ1-5, with 7 bases fitting TRBD1. This CDR3 region has 15 residues. Germline V gives CDR1 GTSNPN, CDR2 SVGIG (reference sequence). Trimming removed 1 base from V and 1 base from J; junction bases left unmatched: 4. CDR3 region: CAWSGRTGSNQPQHF. Written as DNA, the CDR3 is TGTGCCTGGAGTGGAAGGACAGGCAGCAATCAGCCCCAGCATTTT. Full variable domain (rest looked up from reference TRBV30 and TRBJ1-5): SQTIHQWPATLVQPVGSPLSLECTVEGTSNPNLYWYRQAAGRGLQLLFYSVGIGQISSEVPQNLSASRPQDRQFILSSKKLLLSDSGFYLCAWSGRTGSNQPQHFGDGTRLSIL.

The chain carries TRBV25-1 and TRBJ1-1; no clear D gene. Germline V CDR1 and CDR2: MGHDK, SYGVNS. The CDR3 length is 11 residues. Trimming cost V 7 bases and J 0 bases, with 3 bases left between them. The CDR3 is CASILNTEAFF. The CDR3 DNA reads as TGTGCCAGCATCCTGAACACTGAAGCTTTCTTT.

A word on this clone: Within the sample, other DNA sequences also encode this same CDR3. The DNA of the CDR3 is TGTGCCAGCAGGACAGGGAACACTGAAGCTTTCTTT. It yields the protein CASRTGNTEAFF. J is TRBJ1-1 and V is TRBV2; D is perhaps TRBD1 (6 bases). The CDR3 has 12 amino acids. The V gene lost 6 bases and the J gene lost 1 base, with 6 bases spanning the gap. Germline V gene lookup returns CDR1 SNHLY and CDR2 FYNNEI.

This chain links TRBV11-2 with TRBJ2-5; D unclear. The CDR3 sequence is 12 residues long. From germline, CDR1 is SGHAT and CDR2 FQNNGV. The ends were cut back, 4 bases at V and 2 bases at J, with 5 bases in the middle. The CDR3 spells CASSSPQETQYF. In nucleotides, the CDR3 is TGTGCCAGCAGCTCGCCGCAAGAGACCCAGTACTTC. Supplemented by reference TRBV11-2 and TRBJ2-5, the full variable domain reads EAGVAQSPRYKIIEKRQSVAFWCNPISGHATLYWYQQILGQGPKLLIQFQNNGVVDDSQLPKDRFSAERLKGVDSTLKIQPAKLEDSAVYLCASSSPQETQYFGPGTRLLVL.

This chain connects TRBV30 to TRBJ2-6; D might be TRBD1 (5 bases). The CDR3 covers 17 residues. From germline, CDR1 is GTSNPN and CDR2 SVGIG (reference sequence). Between the trimmed V and J ends, which lost 3 bases and 0 bases, there was a span of 15 bases. The CDR3 here is CAWSRQRTSSGANVLTF. CDR3 in DNA: TGTGCCTGGAGCAGACAGCGAACCTCCTCTGGGGCCAACGTCCTGACTTTC. The full variable domain, in which reference TRBV30 and TRBJ2-6 provide the parts outside the CDR3, is SQTIHQWPATLVQPVGSPLSLECTVEGTSNPNLYWYRQAAGRGLQLLFYSVGIGQISSEVPQNLSASRPQDRQFILSSKKLLLSDSGFYLCAWSRQRTSSGANVLTFGAGSRLTVL.

The chain carries TRBV6-5 and TRBJ1-2; D unclear. CDR1 is MNHEY and CDR2 is SVGAGI in the germline V gene. The CDR3 extends over 13 amino acids. V lost 2 bases and J 8 bases, leaving 12 bases between the germline ends. The CDR3 loop is CASSYRGYEGYTF. CDR3 in DNA: TGTGCCAGCAGTTACCGAGGGTATGAGGGCTACACCTTC.